The source of this TCR beta chain is a study of OX40 agonist ivuxolimab in advanced cancers. On this clone itself: The antigen is unknown.

V shed 8 bases and J 0 bases; nucleotides not matched to a gene: 3. The CDR3 loop spans 14 amino acids. From germline, CDR1 is MGHDK and CDR2 SYGVNS. Whole-study findings and limits: The average count of expanded clones was higher among CD8+ T cells than among CD4+.

Method: immunoSEQ multiplex PCR; TCRdb's copy keeps in-frame clones and lacks some. The sample shows nearly 70,000 clones, roughly 90% of them seen only once. The sequencing here drew on CD4+ or CD8+ T cells sorted from blood, taken in a trial of the OX40 agonist ivuxolimab. The clonotype originates from an adult with an advanced solid tumor such as melanoma, head and neck, liver or kidney cancer. The chain combines TRBV25-1 with TRBJ2-2; 7 bases align to TRBD1. DNA for the CDR3: TGTGCCAGCCGGGGACAGCCGAACACCGGGGAGCTGTTTTTT. This gives the protein CASRGQPNTGELFF.